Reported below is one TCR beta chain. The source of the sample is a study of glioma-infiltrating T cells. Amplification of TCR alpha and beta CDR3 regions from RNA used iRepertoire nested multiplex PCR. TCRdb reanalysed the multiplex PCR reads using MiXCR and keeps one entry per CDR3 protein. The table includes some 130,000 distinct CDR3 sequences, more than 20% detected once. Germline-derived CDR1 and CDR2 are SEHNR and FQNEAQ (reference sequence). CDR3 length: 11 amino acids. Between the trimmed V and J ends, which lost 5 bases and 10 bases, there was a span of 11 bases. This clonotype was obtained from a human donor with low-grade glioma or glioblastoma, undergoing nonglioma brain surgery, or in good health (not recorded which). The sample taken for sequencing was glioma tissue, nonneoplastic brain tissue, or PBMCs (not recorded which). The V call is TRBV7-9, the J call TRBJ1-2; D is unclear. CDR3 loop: CASSHVGSYTF. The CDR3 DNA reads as TGTGCCAGCAGCCATGTTGGTTCCTACACCTTC.